Presented here are 19 T cell receptor beta chains from one specimen sequenced in a study of regulatory T cells in long-lasting Graves disease (TCRdb year 2021). The protocol used for the library was multiplex PCR. Sequencing was performed on an Illumina HiSeq 4000. CDR3 regions were amplified by Arm-PCR with iRepertoire HTBI primers to construct TCR beta libraries. TCRdb redid the processing of the public reads, applying fastp at Q25 and MiXCR, and retained in-frame beta chains. Rows with one shared CDR3 protein collapse into an entry with the most common genes and DNA. The sample table holds 400,000 to 500,000 distinct CDR3 sequences, of which 15% were seen once. The biggest ten clones account for approximately 7.8% of the sample. Reading the label with the study, this specimen's time point is: newly diagnosed GD, antithyroid drugs for less than 3 months. For both TCR sequencing and RNA sequencing, RNA was extracted from PBMCs using TRIzol.

The same sample was also studied in work on T cells in Graves' hyperthyroidism and ophthalmopathy.

The source was peripheral blood mononuclear cells (PBMCs), collected at new diagnosis, from a patient treated with antithyroid drugs. The receptors come from a woman aged 40 to 50 with Graves disease. Donor details come from another sample of the same person, matched by shared clones.

This clonotype came up many times. V gene TRBV11-1 combines with J gene TRBJ2-2; no clear D. V was shortened by 4 bases and J by 5 bases, with 8 bases between the two germline ends. Germline CDR1 and CDR2: SGHAT and FQDESV (reference sequence). The CDR3 is made up of 13 amino acids. For the CDR3, the DNA is TGTGCCAGCAGCTCTTACACAACCGGGGAGCTGTTTTTT. This translates into CASSSYTTGELFF.

This clonotype was picked up many times. This chain uses TRBV7-2 with TRBJ1-6; D is unclear. Germline V gene lookup returns CDR1 SGHTA and CDR2 FQGNSA. This CDR3 comprises 15 residues. V was pared by 3 bases and J by 5 bases, with 11 bases between. CDR3 sequence: CASSLGRDHNSPLHF. As DNA, the CDR3 is TGTGCCAGCAGCTTGGGGAGAGACCATAATTCACCCCTCCACTTT.

The genes are TRBV6-5 and TRBJ2-7, with D possibly TRBD2 on 5 matching bases. The germline gives CDR1 MNHEY, CDR2 SVGAGI. The CDR3 is made up of 14 amino acids. Trimming left V 2 bases short and J 3 bases short, with 11 bases between. CDR3 sequence: CASSYPNRGYEQYF. The DNA of the CDR3 is TGTGCCAGCAGTTACCCAAATCGGGGCTACGAGCAGTACTTC.

The sample holds many counts of this clonotype. The chain joins TRBV5-4 to TRBJ2-1; 7 nucleotides line up with TRBD1. V lost 4 bases, J lost 6 bases, and 4 bases stayed unmatched. The CDR3 contains 13 residues. Germline V gene lookup returns CDR1 SGHNT and CDR2 YYREEE (reference sequence). The chain's CDR3 is CASSIDRANEQFF. The DNA of the CDR3 is TGTGCCAGCAGCATCGACAGGGCCAATGAGCAGTTCTTC.

Many counts were recorded for this clonotype. The chain joins TRBV12-3 or TRBV12-4 to TRBJ2-1, with 8 bases aligning to TRBD2. This CDR3 is built from 16 residues. Germline trimming cut 4 bases from V and 4 bases from J; bases unmatched to any gene: 9. CDR3 in DNA: TGTGCCAGCAGTTCCTCGGCGCTAGCGGGTTACAATGAGCAGTTCTTC. Amino acid sequence: CASSSSALAGYNEQFF.

V gene TRBV5-1 combines with J gene TRBJ2-3, with 14 bases aligning to TRBD2. In germline, CDR1 is SGHRS, CDR2 YFSETQ. The ends lost 1 base at V and 6 bases at J; junction bases unmatched: 13. The CDR3 runs 19 residues. In DNA form, the CDR3 reads TGCGCCAGCAGCTTGTACGGGGGGGGACTAGCGGGAGATGAGGATACGCAGTATTTT. It translates to CASSLYGGGLAGDEDTQYF.

This clonotype was observed at least ten times. The genes are TRBV12-3 or TRBV12-4 and TRBJ1-6; D unclear. With 1 base removed from V and 8 bases from J, the gap between germline ends came to 12 bases. This CDR3 is 15 amino acids long. For the CDR3, the DNA is TGTGCCAGCAGTTTAGGGGCAGGACTTGATTCACCCCTCCACTTT. It is translated as CASSLGAGLDSPLHF.

On this clonotype itself: It may be a read error: a sequence one base away is much more abundant. This CDR3 is missing its conserved last phenylalanine or tryptophan, likely due to a read error. This rearrangement joins TRBV28 to TRBJ2-6, with 7 bases that match TRBD1. The germline CDR1 and CDR2 sequences are MDHEN and SYDVKM. Trimming took 10 bases from V and 2 from J; bases not matched to a gene: 8. This CDR3 contains 15 residues. DNA of the CDR3: TGTGCCACGGAAACAGGGGACCCTGGGGCCAACGTCCTGACTTTA. Translated, it gives CATETGDPGANVLTL.

The chain recombines TRBV28 with TRBJ2-6; no clear D. CDR1 is MDHEN and CDR2 is SYDVKM in the germline V gene. Deletions cut 8 bases from V and 12 bases from J, with 11 bases between. The CDR3 sequence is 11 residues long. CDR3 sequence reads: CASHKAGVLTF. The DNA for the CDR3 is TGTGCCAGCCATAAGGCCGGCGTCCTGACTTTC. The full variable domain, its missing parts supplied by reference TRBV28 and TRBJ2-6, is DVKVTQSSRYLVKRTGEKVFLECVQDMDHENMFWYRQDPGLGLRLIYFSYDVKMKEKGDIPEGYSVSREKKERFSLILESASTNQTSMYLCASHKAGVLTFGAGSRLTVL.

Details on this clonotype: This sequence may be a read error, since a much larger clone differs from it by one base. The chain has TRBV5-8 and TRBJ1-6; D is possibly TRBD1 (5 bases). Germline V gene lookup returns CDR1 SGHTS and CDR2 YDEGEE. The CDR3 extends over 15 amino acids. Trimming removed 6 bases at V and 11 bases at J, with 21 bases between. The DNA of the CDR3 is TGTGCCAGCATTCAGGCCTTCCGGGGCAATCCACCCCTCCACTTT. It encodes CASIQAFRGNPPLHF. Full variable domain (remainder filled in from reference TRBV5-8 and TRBJ1-6): EAGVTQSPTHLIKTRGQQATLRCSPISGHTSVYWYQQALGLGLQFLLWYDEGEERNRGNFPPRFSGRQFPNYSSELNVNALELEDSALYLCASIQAFRGNPPLHFGNGTRLTVT.

V gene TRBV29-1 combines with J gene TRBJ2-5; the match to TRBD2 covers 9 bases. V dropped 7 bases and J dropped 5; count of bases not matched to a gene: 8. This CDR3 contains 13 residues. Germline-derived CDR1 and CDR2 are SQVTM and ANQGSEA. The CDR3 DNA follows: TGCAGCGGGGCTAGCGGGGAGGTGGAGACCCAGTACTTC. Translating gives CSGASGEVETQYF.

This clonotype was recorded at least ten times. The chain couples TRBV2 to TRBJ2-1; D not resolved. This CDR3 is built from 13 residues. Trimming left V 4 bases short and J 2 bases short, with 6 bases between. Germline loops: CDR1 SNHLY, CDR2 FYNNEI. For the CDR3, the DNA is TGTGCCAGCAGTGCAGGAGCCTACAATGAGCAGTTCTTC. This translates into CASSAGAYNEQFF.

This clonotype came up many times. V and J are TRBV3-1 and TRBJ2-7; no reliable D call. The germline V and J ends were trimmed by 6 bases and 4 bases, with 13 bases remaining between them. The CDR3 sequence is 13 residues long. Germline CDR1 and CDR2: LGHDT and YNNKEL (reference sequence). As DNA, the CDR3 is TGTGCCAGCAGGCTTTCCCCCCGTTACGAGCAGTACTTC. Amino acids: CASRLSPRYEQYF.

This chain links TRBV27 with TRBJ2-1; a weak D match, TRBD2 (5 bases). V lost 3 bases, J lost 8 bases, and 14 bases lay in between. This CDR3 has 14 residues. In germline, CDR1 is MNHEY, CDR2 SMNVEV (reference sequence). The CDR3 DNA reads as TGTGCCAGCAGTTTTGAAACGGGGAGAGATGAGCAGTTCTTC. Protein product: CASSFETGRDEQFF.

This clonotype was seen many times. CDR3 DNA sequence: TGTGCCAGCAGACCCCCCGGACAGGGGTTTGAGACCCAGTACTTC. Encoded protein: CASRPPGQGFETQYF. J is TRBJ2-5 and V is TRBV12-3 or TRBV12-4, with 9 positions matching TRBD1. Trimming took 6 bases from V and 5 from J; bases not matched to a gene: 10. The CDR3 contains 15 residues.

In this sample, this clonotype turned up many times. The gene calls are TRBV2 and TRBJ1-2; tentative D call: TRBD1 (5 bases). The CDR3 sequence is 13 residues long. Germline assignment: CDR1 SNHLY and CDR2 FYNNEI. The V and J ends lost 4 bases and 4 bases respectively, with 10 bases between them. The CDR3 DNA follows: TGTGCCAGCAGTGCTCGGGACTTCTATGGCTACACCTTC. This codes for CASSARDFYGYTF.

V and J are TRBV5-1 and TRBJ2-2; TRBD1 aligns across 9 bases. The CDR3 covers 16 residues. J lost 5 bases, V lost 0 bases, and 5 bases had no gene match. Germline assignment: CDR1 SGHRS and CDR2 YFSETQ. The CDR3: CASSLADRGKTGELFF. The CDR3 DNA reads TGCGCCAGCAGCTTGGCGGACAGGGGAAAAACCGGGGAGCTGTTTTTT.

This clonotype was detected ten times or more. The chain uses TRBV20-1 and TRBJ2-7; D is ambiguous. Germline values: CDR1 DFQATT, CDR2 SNEGSKA (reference sequence). CDR3 size: 14 residues. V gave up 5 bases and J gave up 0 bases, with 14 bases separating them. The CDR3 reads CSALTSASSYEQYF. CDR3 bases: TGCAGTGCTCTAACTTCAGCGAGCTCCTACGAGCAGTACTTC.

This clonotype appeared many times. This sequence joins TRBV11-3 and TRBJ1-1; the match to TRBD1 covers 7 bases. Germline values: CDR1 SGHNT, CDR2 YENEEA. The CDR3 is 15 residues long. V was pared by 5 bases and J by 2 bases, with 8 bases of the junction left unmatched. The CDR3 loop is CASSRRTGFNTEAFF. The CDR3 nucleotides are TGTGCCAGCAGCCGCCGGACAGGTTTTAACACTGAAGCTTTCTTT. Drawing the rest from reference TRBV11-3 and TRBJ1-1, the complete variable domain is EAGVVQSPRYKIIEKKQPVAFWCNPISGHNTLYWYLQNLGQGPELLIRYENEEAVDDSQLPKDRFSAERLKGVDSTLKIQPAELGDSAVYLCASSRRTGFNTEAFFGQGTRLTVV.